This passage covers 20 T cell receptor beta chains from one sample sequenced in a study of T cells in Graves' hyperthyroidism and ophthalmopathy. The TCR beta CDR3 regions underwent amplification using RNA transcripts as the source. HTBI primers were employed in a first-round RT-PCR of the TCR CDR3. MiXCR was run by TCRdb on the multiplex PCR reads, yielding one entry per CDR3 protein. The repertoire holds some 510,000 distinct CDR3 sequences, with less than 25% as singletons. Sequencing input: blood. The receptors shown here come from a man younger than 35 with Graves' hyperthyroidism.

Many counts were recorded for this clonotype. The chain has TRBV7-9 and TRBJ1-1, with a weak D call TRBD1 (6 bases). The CDR3 runs to 12 residues. V lost 7 bases to trimming and J lost 4 bases, with 10 bases between them. Germline assignment: CDR1 SEHNR and CDR2 FQNEAQ (reference sequence). The CDR3 is CASKGGVTEAFF. The CDR3 region has the DNA TGTGCCAGCAAGGGGGGGGTCACTGAAGCTTTCTTT.

This clonotype was seen a handful of times. It may be a read error: a sequence one base away is much more abundant. This sequence joins TRBV7-8 and TRBJ2-5; perhaps TRBD1 as D (6 bases). Per germline, CDR1 SGHVS and CDR2 FQNEAQ. This CDR3 has 13 amino acids. The CDR3 bases are TGTGTCAGCAGCTTGGGGGCTACAGAGACCCAGTACTTC. This sequence encodes CVSSLGATETQYF. The variable domain in full, completed from reference TRBV7-8 and TRBJ2-5, reads GAGVSQSPRYKVAKRGQDVALRCDPISGHVSLFWYQQALGQGPEFLTYFQNEAQLDKSGLPSDRFFAERPEGSVSTLKIQRTQQEDSAVYLCVSSLGATETQYFGPGTRLLVL.

This clonotype showed up just a few times. Relative to the germline gene, one junction end is altered; a read error may explain this. This chain connects TRBV27 to TRBJ1-1; D gene uncertain. CDR1 MNHEY and CDR2 SMNVEV come from the germline V gene (reference sequence). CDR3 length equals 15 residues. The CDR3 reads CVSSPRLSRGAEAFF. Written as DNA, the CDR3 is TGTGTCAGCAGTCCAAGACTCTCCCGCGGAGCTGAAGCTTTCTTT.

The chain carries TRBV10-1 and TRBJ1-5; D not certain. CDR3 length: 14 amino acids. The V gene lost 6 bases and the J gene lost 1 base, with 10 bases spanning the gap. The germline V gene encodes CDR1 WNHNN and CDR2 SYGVQD (reference sequence). In DNA form, the CDR3 reads TGCGCCAGCAGGGACCCCCCGAGCAATCAGCCCCAGCATTTT. Amino acids: CASRDPPSNQPQHF.

Many counts were recorded for this clonotype. In nucleotides, the CDR3 is TGTGCCAGCACCTCCGGGGCTGAAGCTTTCTTT. Translation gives CASTSGAEAFF. V and J are TRBV6-2 or TRBV6-3 and TRBJ1-1; D call uncertain. This CDR3 spans 11 amino acids. The V gene lost 7 bases and the J gene lost 6 bases, with 9 bases spanning the gap. Per the germline V gene, CDR1 is MNHEY and CDR2 is SVGEGT.

This clonotype has more than one count but fewer than ten. The chain joins TRBV6-1 to TRBJ2-5, with 11 bases lining up with TRBD1. This CDR3 contains 15 residues. J lost 3 bases, V lost 5 bases, and 5 bases had no gene match. Germline CDR1 reads MNHNS; CDR2 reads SASEGT. In nucleotides, the CDR3 is TGTGCCAGCAGTCTGGGACAGGGGGTAAAAGAGACCCAGTACTTC. It specifies CASSLGQGVKETQYF.

This clonotype was recorded once. J is TRBJ2-2 and V is TRBV6-1; D gene uncertain. CDR3 size: 12 residues. Germline V gene lookup returns CDR1 MNHNS and CDR2 SASEGT. V was shortened by 5 bases and J by 6 bases, with 7 bases between the two germline ends. CDR3 region: CASSRFPGELFF. CDR3 in DNA: TGTGCCAGCAGTCGATTTCCCGGGGAGCTGTTTTTT.

This clonotype has a count of ten or more. This rearrangement joins TRBV20-1 to TRBJ1-5, with D possibly matching TRBD1 (5 bases). The CDR3 is 14 residues long. CDR1 DFQATT and CDR2 SNEGSKA come from the germline V gene (reference sequence). Deletions cut 0 bases from V and 3 bases from J, with 9 bases between. The CDR3 sequence: CSARDRQHNQPQHF. DNA of the CDR3: TGCAGTGCTAGAGATCGACAGCACAATCAGCCCCAGCATTTT.

This clonotype was observed a handful of times. The rearrangement links TRBV19 to TRBJ1-2, with D possibly TRBD1 on 5 matching bases. CDR3 size: 15 residues. Germline assignment: CDR1 LNHDA and CDR2 SQIVND (reference sequence). Deletions cut 5 bases from V and 8 bases from J, with 21 bases between. In DNA form, the CDR3 reads TGTGCCAGTAGTCCGGAAAGGGGTTACCGAAGGGGCTACACCTTC. Its translation: CASSPERGYRRGYTF.

In its sample, this clonotype was seen many times. This chain connects TRBV5-1 to TRBJ1-2; TRBD1 matches at 10 bases. This CDR3 region has 15 residues. From germline, CDR1 is SGHRS and CDR2 YFSETQ. The trim removed 4 bases at V and 6 bases at J, leaving 9 bases unmatched. The chain's CDR3 is CASSKSSDRGHGYTF. As DNA, the CDR3 is TGCGCCAGCAGCAAGAGTTCAGACAGGGGGCATGGCTACACCTTC.

V is TRBV6-1 and J is TRBJ1-1; weak D call: TRBD1 (5 bases). CDR3 size: 15 residues. Per the germline V gene, CDR1 is MNHNS and CDR2 is SASEGT. Between the trimmed V and J ends, which lost 1 base and 5 bases, there was a span of 14 bases. The CDR3 DNA is TGTGCCAGCAGTGAAGGTGGGGGGGGATTGACTGAAGCTTTCTTT. Its translation: CASSEGGGGLTEAFF.

This clonotype occurred many times. The J gene is TRBJ1-1, the V gene TRBV27, with D hard to call. Germline V gene lookup returns CDR1 MNHEY and CDR2 SMNVEV (reference sequence). The CDR3 extends over 12 amino acids. V lost 11 bases and J 2 bases, leaving 12 bases between the germline ends. CDR3 residues: CADRAGNTEAFF. The CDR3 DNA sequence: TGTGCCGATCGGGCGGGCAACACTGAAGCTTTCTTT.

This clonotype was recorded many times. V is TRBV20-1 and J is TRBJ2-5; 10 bases are shared with TRBD2. The CDR3 runs 15 residues. Germline trimming cut 0 bases from V and 4 bases from J; bases unmatched to any gene: 5. The germline V gene encodes CDR1 DFQATT and CDR2 SNEGSKA (reference sequence). The CDR3 is CSARDPASGGETQYF. The CDR3 region has the DNA TGCAGTGCTAGAGATCCGGCTAGCGGGGGAGAGACCCAGTACTTC.

This clonotype appeared many times. This chain links TRBV20-1 with TRBJ2-7, with TRBD1 identical over 10 bases. The V segment lost 5 bases and the J segment 6 bases; nucleotides outside the gene matches: 7. Germline V gives CDR1 DFQATT, CDR2 SNEGSKA (reference sequence). The CDR3 totals 13 residues. CDR3 region: CSASGTGEVEQYF. For the CDR3, the DNA is TGCAGTGCTTCCGGGACAGGGGAGGTCGAGCAGTACTTC.

This clonotype was counted only a few times. This chain joins TRBV15 and TRBJ2-7, with D unclear. CDR1 and CDR2 (germline): LNHNV, YYDKDF (reference sequence). Trimming stripped 0 bases from V and 5 bases from J, with 14 bases between. This CDR3 has 15 residues. The CDR3 DNA follows: TGTGCCACCAGCAGAGATGGCAGTCCGTCTGACGAGCAGTACTTC. It yields the protein CATSRDGSPSDEQYF.

This clonotype was counted at least ten times. The chain joins TRBV19 to TRBJ1-1; D ambiguous. Trimming shortened V by 5 bases and J by 4 bases, and 17 bases separated the two germline ends. CDR3 length: 15 residues. Germline V CDR1 and CDR2: LNHDA, SQIVND (reference sequence). CDR3 in amino acids: CASSSQIGLSTEAFF. DNA for the CDR3: TGTGCCAGTAGTTCCCAAATAGGGCTGAGCACTGAAGCTTTCTTT.

V usage is TRBV2 and J usage is TRBJ1-1; a possible D gene is TRBD1 (5 bases). Trimming left V 5 bases short and J 1 base short, with 11 bases between. Germline CDR1 and CDR2: SNHLY and FYNNEI. The CDR3 contains 14 residues. In nucleotides, the CDR3 is TGTGCCAGCAGTCCCAGGGCCTCGAACACTGAAGCTTTCTTT. Translating it yields CASSPRASNTEAFF.

In regard to this clonotype: This could be a read error, since a much larger clone is one nucleotide away. The CDR3 end shows no conserved phenylalanine or tryptophan, and so a read error is likely. This rearrangement joins TRBV9 to TRBJ1-3; TRBD1 is a possible D gene (5 bases). The germline V gene has CDR1 SGDLS and CDR2 YYNGEE. CDR3 length: 13 residues. V gave up 2 bases and J gave up 8 bases, with 11 bases separating them. The CDR3 reads CASSVFGRDTIYL. CDR3 nucleotide sequence: TGTGCCAGCAGCGTCTTTGGCAGGGACACCATATATTTG.

This sequence joins TRBV25-1 and TRBJ1-2, with 8 bases that match TRBD1. Germline V gene lookup returns CDR1 MGHDK and CDR2 SYGVNS. V trimming: 4 bases; J trimming: 4 bases; junction bases outside the gene matches: 11. This CDR3 region has 16 residues. The CDR3 coding sequence is TGTGCCAGCAGTGGAGTTACAGGGGGTAACTTCTATGGCTACACCTTC. Translated, it gives CASSGVTGGNFYGYTF.

This rearrangement joins TRBV6-9 to TRBJ2-5; 14 nucleotides align to TRBD2. With V trimmed by 5 bases and J by 3 bases, 5 bases remained unmatched. Germline-derived CDR1 and CDR2 are MNHGY and SVAAGI. The CDR3 length is 16 residues. The CDR3 sequence is CASSAMTSGREETQYF. CDR3 coding DNA: TGTGCCAGCAGTGCAATGACTAGCGGGAGGGAAGAGACCCAGTACTTC.